This entry concerns a single TCR beta chain. The entry originates in a study of blood T cells in healthy people across ages. The germline V gene has CDR1 MGHRA and CDR2 YSYEKL. This CDR3 has 13 amino acids. V shed 4 bases, J shed 5 bases, and the junction held 4 bases outside the gene matches. Primed by a sample-barcoded 5' primer and a J-beta primer mix, a second PCR proceeded for roughly 6 to 12 cycles. TCRdb analysed the 5' RACE reads with MiXCR anew, one entry per CDR3 protein. The sample includes about 970,000 distinct CDR3 sequences, roughly 51% of them seen just once. The sample was blood. The source of this sequence is an older woman in good health. This chain links TRBV4-1 with TRBJ2-5, with TRBD1 identical over 7 bases. CDR3 nucleotides: TGCGCCAGCAGCCTGACAGGGACCGAGACCCAGTACTTC. Translated: CASSLTGTETQYF.